Sequencing of this T cell receptor (beta chain) was carried out in a study of blood T cell repertoires in COVID-19. About the study: Sites across the United States, Italy and Spain contributed samples from acute and convalescent COVID-19. The analysed material was cDNA or gDNA that came from T cells, B-cell-depleted T cells, or PBMCs.

In the source study's methods: Estimated nucleated cell counts came from reference gene primer amplification. The protocol was immunoSEQ multiplex PCR, while the TCRdb copy is restricted to in-frame clones and leaves out a portion. The V and J calls and clone size were taken over from that table, and D and trimming were inferred from the DNA. This sample has a few hundred thousand clones, with roughly 90% found just once. The TCR comes from a man between 35 and 55 years old with acute or convalescent COVID-19. Sequencing was performed on peripheral blood.

CDR3 DNA: TGTGCCAGCAGCCGATCCGGGACTAGCGGGACCTACAATGAGCAGTTCTTC. It codes for CASSRSGTSGTYNEQFF. The chain recombines TRBV9 with TRBJ2-1; TRBD2 matches at 13 bases. The germline V gene has CDR1 SGDLS and CDR2 YYNGEE. The CDR3 runs 17 residues. V lost 4 bases to trimming and J lost 2 bases; unmatched junction nucleotides: 6.